Listed here are 31 T cell receptor beta chains from one sample, sequenced in a study of blood T cell repertoires in COVID-19. The repertoire was sequenced with immunoSEQ multiplex PCR; TCRdb's copy has only in-frame clones and lacks some. The data contain some 160,000 clones, about 83% of them singletons. Sequenced: peripheral blood. These receptors were taken from a human donor in a cohort sampled during active COVID-19.

This clone was detected once. The chain has TRBV5-4 and TRBJ2-5, with D possibly TRBD2 on 5 matching bases. The CDR3 is made up of 15 amino acids. Trimming cost V 4 bases and J 2 bases, with 15 bases left between them. The germline V gene has CDR1 SGHNT and CDR2 YYREEE (reference sequence). In nucleotides, the CDR3 is TGTGCCAGCAGCCCCCCTAGAGGGTCGCAAGAGACCCAGTACTTC. Its protein is CASSPPRGSQETQYF.

The genes are TRBV7-3 and TRBJ2-3; the D is unclear. This CDR3 contains 13 residues. Per germline, CDR1 SGHTA and CDR2 FQGTGA. V was trimmed by 4 bases and J by 2 bases, leaving 7 bases between them. The CDR3 is CASSSTYTDTQYF. The CDR3 nucleotides read TGTGCCAGCAGCTCCACATACACAGATACGCAGTATTTT.

The V call is TRBV11-2, the J call TRBJ2-1, with D possibly TRBD2 on 5 matching bases. Per germline, CDR1 SGHAT and CDR2 FQNNGV. The CDR3 runs 15 residues. Trimming left V 5 bases short and J 6 bases short, with 17 bases between. The CDR3 DNA reads TGTGCCAGCAGCCCACGAGAGGGATACTTCAATGAGCAGTTCTTC. Protein product: CASSPREGYFNEQFF.

This clone has just one count. J is TRBJ2-7 and V is TRBV6-5; 10 nucleotides agree with TRBD1. The CDR3 runs to 16 residues. CDR1 and CDR2 from the germline V gene are MNHEY and SVGAGI. J gave up 0 bases and V 2 bases, and 4 bases lay outside the gene matches. CDR3 DNA: TGTGCCAGCAGTTACGGGGACAGGGGTGTCTCCTACGAGCAGTACTTC. Protein sequence: CASSYGDRGVSYEQYF.

This clone has a handful of counts. The chain is built from TRBV10-3 and TRBJ2-7; no firm D call. Germline-derived CDR1 and CDR2 are ENHRY and SYGVKD. V dropped 0 bases and J dropped 4 bases, with 7 bases sitting between them. The CDR3 is 13 amino acids. The CDR3 loop reads CAISESAAYEQYF. As DNA, the CDR3 is TGTGCCATCAGTGAGTCGGCGGCTTACGAGCAGTACTTC.

This rearrangement joins TRBV4-3 to TRBJ1-1; no definite D call. V shed 0 bases and J shed 0 bases, with 5 bases lying between them. Germline CDR1 reads LGHNA; CDR2 reads YSLEER. The CDR3 has 14 amino acids. CDR3 sequence (DNA): TGCGCCAGCAGCCAAGATACGGTGAACACTGAAGCTTTCTTT. Translated: CASSQDTVNTEAFF.

This clone was counted a single time. V usage is TRBV18 and J usage is TRBJ2-7; 15 bases are shared with TRBD2. With V trimmed by 0 bases and J by 3 bases, 12 bases remained unmatched. The CDR3 consists of 20 residues. In germline, CDR1 is KGHSH, CDR2 LQKENI. The CDR3 loop reads CASSPPRGLGLAGGGYEQYF. The CDR3 nucleotides read TGTGCCAGCTCACCACCTCGGGGGCTGGGACTAGCGGGAGGTGGCTACGAGCAGTACTTC.

This sequence joins TRBV5-4 and TRBJ2-5, with 8 bases that match TRBD1. The CDR3 spans 16 residues. The V and J ends lost 3 bases and 2 bases, in that order; junction bases with no gene match: 9. Germline V gene data show CDR1 as SGHNT and CDR2 as YYREEE (reference sequence). The CDR3 bases are TGTGCCAGCAGCTCGAGTGGGACAGGACGACAAGAGACCCAGTACTTC. This translates into CASSSSGTGRQETQYF.

This clone was observed a single time. The chain links TRBV27 to TRBJ2-6; tentatively, D is TRBD1 (5 bases). Germline lookup yields CDR1 MNHEY and CDR2 SMNVEV (reference sequence). The CDR3 spans 16 residues. The V and J ends lost 6 bases and 0 bases respectively, with 12 bases between them. CDR3 nucleotides: TGTGCCAGCAGCACCCTCAGGGTCTCTGGGGCCAACGTCCTGACTTTC. As protein: CASSTLRVSGANVLTF.

The rearrangement uses TRBV28 and TRBJ1-1, with D perhaps matching TRBD1 (6 bases). The CDR3 is made up of 13 amino acids. The germline V and J ends were trimmed by 2 bases and 9 bases, with 13 bases remaining between them. Germline CDR1 MDHEN, CDR2 SYDVKM. The CDR3 DNA is TGTGCCAGCAGTTTAGGTACAGGGCTCCAAGCTTTCTTT. Translation: CASSLGTGLQAFF.

This clone has a single count. The rearrangement joins TRBV3-1 (or the pseudogene TRBV3-2) to TRBJ1-2; tentatively, D is TRBD1 (6 bases). The ends were cut back, 1 base at V and 1 base at J, with 13 bases in the middle. The CDR3 length is 16 residues. Germline-derived CDR1 and CDR2 are LGHDT and YNNKEL (reference sequence). DNA of the CDR3: TGTGCCAGCAGCCAAGGAGGGACACTCGGTAACTATGGCTACACCTTC. Protein sequence: CASSQGGTLGNYGYTF.

V and J are TRBV6-5 and TRBJ2-7, with D perhaps TRBD2 (6 bases). V was clipped by 7 bases and J by 4 bases, with 8 bases between them. The V gene's germline CDR1 is MNHEY and CDR2 SVGAGI. This CDR3 spans 11 amino acids. CDR3 sequence: CASIGGYEQYF. Here the CDR3 DNA reads TGTGCCAGCATCGGGGGTTACGAGCAGTACTTC.

The chain links TRBV24-1 to TRBJ2-3; 12 nucleotides match TRBD1. The CDR3 is 18 residues long. V was clipped by 2 bases and J by 3 bases; unmatched bases: 8. Germline V gene data show CDR1 as KGHDR and CDR2 as SFDVKD. The CDR3 reads CATSDSKGQGARTDTQYF. DNA for the CDR3: TGTGCCACCAGTGATTCTAAGGGACAGGGGGCGAGAACAGATACGCAGTATTTT.

This chain links TRBV6-2 or TRBV6-3 with TRBJ2-3; 10 positions agree with TRBD1. Losses at the gene ends were 6 bases for V and 4 bases for J; bases not matched to a gene: 7. CDR1 is MNHEY, CDR2 SVGEGT, per germline. This CDR3 contains 15 residues. CDR3 coding DNA: TGTGCCAGCAGCCGACCCGGGACAGGGGCAGATACGCAGTATTTT. Its protein is CASSRPGTGADTQYF.

The J gene is TRBJ2-4, the V gene TRBV5-6, with a possible D match to TRBD2 (6 bases). This CDR3 is built from 16 residues. The V gene lost 0 bases and the J gene lost 3 bases, with 13 bases spanning the gap. Germline lookup yields CDR1 SGHDT and CDR2 YYEEEE. DNA for the CDR3: TGTGCCAGCAGCTTGGACGGGGGAGTTCACAAAAACATTCAGTACTTC. It codes for CASSLDGGVHKNIQYF. Complete variable domain (other parts from reference TRBV5-6 and TRBJ2-4): DAGVTQSPTHLIKTRGQQVTLRCSPKSGHDTVSWYQQALGQGPQFIFQYYEEEERQRGNFPDRFSGHQFPNYSSELNVNALLLGDSALYLCASSLDGGVHKNIQYFGAGTRLSVL.

The CDR3 bases are TGTGCCAGCGGGCCTACTAGCCCCGACGAGCAGTACTTC. Amino acids: CASGPTSPDEQYF. The rearrangement joins TRBV28 to TRBJ2-7; D may be TRBD2 (6 bases). This CDR3 contains 13 residues. The V gene's germline CDR1 is MDHEN and CDR2 SYDVKM. Trimming cost V 8 bases and J 5 bases, with 16 bases left between them.

This clone has a handful of counts. The V gene is TRBV12-5, the J gene TRBJ1-2; D is possibly TRBD1 (6 bases). This CDR3 has 13 amino acids. The germline V gene encodes CDR1 LGHNT and CDR2 FRNRAP. Trimming took off 1 base at V and 5 bases at J, with 8 bases between the two ends. This CDR3 reads CASGLETGYGYTF. CDR3 DNA: TGTGCTAGTGGTTTGGAAACAGGGTATGGCTACACCTTC.

Comment on this clone: The same CDR3 also results from other DNA sequences found in this sample. The chain carries TRBV27 and TRBJ2-7; TRBD1 agrees at 10 bases. Per the germline V gene, CDR1 is MNHEY and CDR2 is SMNVEV (reference sequence). Trimming cost V 0 bases and J 3 bases; bases outside gene matches: 2. The CDR3 is 15 amino acids. The CDR3: CASSLSRTGGYEQYF. CDR3 nucleotides: TGTGCCAGCAGTTTATCGAGGACAGGGGGCTACGAGCAGTACTTC.

The rearrangement joins TRBV6-5 to TRBJ2-7; 8 positions match TRBD2. The germline CDR1 and CDR2 sequences are MNHEY and SVGAGI. CDR3 length equals 15 residues. The trim removed 0 bases at V and 3 bases at J, leaving 4 bases unmatched. This chain's CDR3 is CASSYSTSGHYEQYF. The DNA of the CDR3 is TGTGCCAGCAGTTACTCTACTAGCGGACACTACGAGCAGTACTTC.

This clone has just a few counts. The chain joins TRBV18 to TRBJ2-7; TRBD1 agrees at 9 bases. Per germline, CDR1 KGHSH and CDR2 LQKENI. The CDR3 is 13 amino acids. Trimming took 5 bases from V and 6 from J; bases not matched to a gene: 5. The CDR3 loop reads CASSTGGGSEQYF. CDR3 DNA sequence: TGTGCCAGCTCAACAGGGGGCGGCTCCGAGCAGTACTTC.

This chain connects TRBV2 to TRBJ1-2, with a tentative D call TRBD1 (5 bases). The V gene's germline CDR1 is SNHLY and CDR2 FYNNEI. Trimming removed 3 bases at V and 5 bases at J, with 16 bases between. This CDR3 contains 15 residues. CDR3 sequence reads: CASSEVGGVGYGYTF. CDR3 nucleotides: TGTGCCAGCAGTGAGGTGGGAGGGGTAGGGTATGGCTACACCTTC.

A word on this clone: The junction does not match germline at one end; this may be a read error. The chain is built from TRBV7-7 and TRBJ2-2, with D perhaps TRBD2 (6 bases). Germline V gives CDR1 SSHAT, CDR2 FNYEAQ (reference sequence). CDR3 length equals 18 residues. CDR3 amino acids: CASTLVLSWRVNTGELFF. In DNA, the CDR3 is TGTGCTAGCACCCTAGTCTTGTCCTGGAGGGTGAACACCGGGGAGCTGTTTTTT. The whole variable domain, remainder taken from reference TRBV7-7 and TRBJ2-2, is GAGVSQSPRYKVTKRGQDVTLRCDPISSHATLYWYQQALGQGPEFLTYFNYEAQPDKSGLPSDRFSAERPEGSISTLTIQRTEQRDSAMYRCASTLVLSWRVNTGELFFGEGSRLTVL.

This chain connects TRBV19 to TRBJ1-4; 9 bases are shared with TRBD1. V trimming: 5 bases; J trimming: 5 bases; junction bases outside the gene matches: 3. Germline CDR1 and CDR2: LNHDA and SQIVND (reference sequence). The CDR3 is made up of 14 amino acids. Here the CDR3 DNA reads TGTGCCAGTAGTCCGGGACAGGGAAATGAAAAACTGTTTTTT. Its protein is CASSPGQGNEKLFF.

Notes on this clone: This same CDR3 is encoded by further DNA sequences in the sample. The V gene is TRBV6-5, the J gene TRBJ1-6; 12 bases align to TRBD1. In germline, CDR1 is MNHEY, CDR2 SVGAGI. V trimming: 4 bases; J trimming: 10 bases; junction bases outside the gene matches: 5. The CDR3 contains 15 residues. The CDR3 DNA sequence: TGTGCCAGCAGTTGGGACAGGGGGCGCGGATCACCCCTCCACTTT. This translates into CASSWDRGRGSPLHF.

This clone appeared once. The CDR3 sequence is CASSQPPGQTSGNLYEQYF. The CDR3 bases are TGTGCCAGCAGCCAACCCCCGGGCCAAACTAGCGGGAACCTCTACGAGCAGTACTTC. The chain carries TRBV4-2 and TRBJ2-7; 10 nucleotides align to TRBD2. Trimming took 2 bases from V and 3 from J; bases not matched to a gene: 16. In germline, CDR1 is LGHNA, CDR2 YNFKEQ. CDR3 length: 19 amino acids.

With regard to this clone: Different DNA sequences within this sample yield the same CDR3. V and J are TRBV29-1 and TRBJ1-3, with 7 bases matching TRBD1. This CDR3 contains 11 residues. Germline-derived CDR1 and CDR2 are SQVTM and ANQGSEA. V lost 6 bases, J lost 4 bases, and 0 bases stayed unmatched. The CDR3 here is CSVDRGNTIYF. The CDR3 bases are TGCAGCGTGGACAGGGGAAACACCATATATTTT. Full variable domain (outside the CDR3, taken from reference TRBV29-1 and TRBJ1-3): SAVISQKPSRDICQRGTSLTIQCQVDSQVTMMFWYRQQPGQSLTLIATANQGSEATYESGFVIDKFPISRPNLTFSTLTVSNMSPEDSSIYLCSVDRGNTIYFGEGSWLTVV.

This clone was seen a few times. The chain combines TRBV7-8 with TRBJ1-1, with D tentatively TRBD1 (6 bases). The CDR3 loop spans 15 amino acids. V was pared by 1 base and J by 0 bases, with 9 bases between. Germline V gene lookup returns CDR1 SGHVS and CDR2 FQNEAQ. The CDR3 protein is CASSLGTVMNTEAFF. DNA for the CDR3: TGTGCCAGCAGCTTAGGGACAGTCATGAACACTGAAGCTTTCTTT.

As concerns this clone: One end of the junction varies from germline; a read error may be responsible. The chain has TRBV7-7 and TRBJ1-1; D is possibly TRBD1 (5 bases). This CDR3 comprises 13 residues. Germline CDR1 SSHAT, CDR2 FNYEAQ (reference sequence). The CDR3 sequence is CASSLNGGTEAFF. In DNA form, the CDR3 reads TGTGCTAGCAGCTTGAACGGGGGCACTGAAGCTTTCTTT. The full variable domain, its missing parts supplied by reference TRBV7-7 and TRBJ1-1, is GAGVSQSPRYKVTKRGQDVTLRCDPISSHATLYWYQQALGQGPEFLTYFNYEAQPDKSGLPSDRFSAERPEGSISTLTIQRTEQRDSAMYRCASSLNGGTEAFFGQGTRLTVV.

The genes are TRBV3-1 (or the pseudogene TRBV3-2) and TRBJ1-1, with D maybe TRBD1 (6 bases). V was trimmed by 0 bases and J by 1 base, leaving 12 bases between them. This CDR3 contains 16 residues. Germline-derived CDR1 and CDR2 are LGHDT and YNNKEL (reference sequence). The CDR3 spells CASSQERDTRNTEAFF. CDR3 in DNA: TGTGCCAGCAGCCAAGAAAGGGACACCAGGAACACTGAAGCTTTCTTT.

The chain carries TRBV5-1 and TRBJ2-1; a weak D match, TRBD1 (7 bases). V shed 4 bases and J shed 4 bases, with 15 bases lying between them. The germline gives CDR1 SGHRS, CDR2 YFSETQ. The CDR3 runs to 15 residues. In nucleotides, the CDR3 is TGCGCCAGCAGCACGGCGGGGACAGAGTACAATGAGCAGTTCTTC. Its protein product is CASSTAGTEYNEQFF.

The chain has TRBV2 and TRBJ1-4, with D perhaps TRBD1 (5 bases). With 4 bases removed from V and 0 bases from J, the gap between germline ends came to 9 bases. The germline gives CDR1 SNHLY, CDR2 FYNNEI. The CDR3 runs to 15 residues. The CDR3 here is CASSATGATNEKLFF. DNA for the CDR3: TGTGCCAGCAGTGCGACGGGGGCAACTAATGAAAAACTGTTTTTT.